This T cell receptor beta chain is drawn from a study of blood T cell repertoires in COVID-19. In the study overall: In each case, the material was cDNA or gDNA derived from T cells, B-cell-depleted T cells, or PBMCs.

The trim removed 2 bases at V and 8 bases at J, leaving 6 bases unmatched. Germline V gene lookup returns CDR1 SGHTA and CDR2 FQGTGA. This CDR3 is 14 amino acids long. Produced via immunoSEQ multiplex PCR; TCRdb's table is partial and in-frame only. Of 200,000 to 250,000 clones detected, more than 75% appear once; the ten largest clones hold 13%. V gene TRBV7-3 combines with J gene TRBJ2-1, with TRBD1 matching 7 bases. The sequence derives from a human donor in a cohort sampled during active COVID-19. The sequencing sample was made of peripheral blood. The chain's CDR3 is CASSLDRVRDEQFF. DNA of the CDR3: TGTGCCAGCAGCTTAGACAGGGTTCGCGATGAGCAGTTCTTC.